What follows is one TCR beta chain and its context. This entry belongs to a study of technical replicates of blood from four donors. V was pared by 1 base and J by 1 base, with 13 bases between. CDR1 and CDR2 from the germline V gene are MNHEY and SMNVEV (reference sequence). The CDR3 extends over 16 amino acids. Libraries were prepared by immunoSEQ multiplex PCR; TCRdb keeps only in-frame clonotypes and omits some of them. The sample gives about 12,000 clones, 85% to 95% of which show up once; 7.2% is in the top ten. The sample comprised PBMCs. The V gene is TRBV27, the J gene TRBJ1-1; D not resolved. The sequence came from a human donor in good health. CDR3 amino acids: CASSLYAGRGNTEAFF. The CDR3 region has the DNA TGTGCCAGCAGTTTATATGCCGGGAGAGGGAACACTGAAGCTTTCTTT.